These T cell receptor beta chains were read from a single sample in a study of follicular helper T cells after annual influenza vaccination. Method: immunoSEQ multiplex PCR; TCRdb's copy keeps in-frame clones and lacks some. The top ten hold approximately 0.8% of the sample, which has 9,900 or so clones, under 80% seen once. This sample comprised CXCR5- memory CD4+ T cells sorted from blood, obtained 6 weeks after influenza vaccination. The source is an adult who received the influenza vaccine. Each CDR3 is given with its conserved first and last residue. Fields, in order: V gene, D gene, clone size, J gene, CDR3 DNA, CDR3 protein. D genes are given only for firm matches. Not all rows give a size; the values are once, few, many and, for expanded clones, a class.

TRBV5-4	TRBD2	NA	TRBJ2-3	TGTGCCAGCAGCTTGACTAGCGTAAGCACAGATACGCAGTATTTT	CASSLTSVSTDTQYF
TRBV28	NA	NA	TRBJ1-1	TGTGCCAGCAGTTGGACAGCGAACACTGAAGCTTTCTTT	CASSWTANTEAFF
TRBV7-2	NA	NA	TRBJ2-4	TGTGCCAGCAGCTTAGGAGACTACCGACAACATTTTCAGTACTTC	CASSLGDYRQHFQYF
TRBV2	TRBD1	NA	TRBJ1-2	TGTGCCAGCAGTAACATGGGACAGGGGTATGGCTACACCTTC	CASSNMGQGYGYTF
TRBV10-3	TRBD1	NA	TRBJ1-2	TGTGCCATCAGGGACCCGGGACAGACCATTGGCTACACCTTC	CAIRDPGQTIGYTF
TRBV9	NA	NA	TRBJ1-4	TGTGCCAGCAGCGTAGCTTCGGACAGCAGGAATGAAAAACTGTTTTTT	CASSVASDSRNEKLFF
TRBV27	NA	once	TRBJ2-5	TGTGCCAGCAGTTTCCGAGCTGGGGAGACCCAGTACTTC	CASSFRAGETQYF
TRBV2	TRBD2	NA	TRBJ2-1	TGTGCCAGCAGTCAAACTTCTAGCGGGGGTCTGAATGAGCAGTTCTTC	CASSQTSSGGLNEQFF
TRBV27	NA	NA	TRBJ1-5	TGTGCCAGCAGTTTAGCGTCAGGGAATCAGCCCCAGCATTTT	CASSLASGNQPQHF
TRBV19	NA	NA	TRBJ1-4	TGTGCCAGTAGTGGCCCCGCGACCCACCTCCCTGAAAAACTGTTTTTT	CASSGPATHLPEKLFF
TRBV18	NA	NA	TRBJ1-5	TGTGCCAGCTCACCTGGGCAGGGATTTGGTCAGCCCCAGCATTTT	CASSPGQGFGQPQHF
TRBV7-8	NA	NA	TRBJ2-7	TGTGCCAGCAGCTTAGTGCGCGAATCCTACGAGCAGTACTTC	CASSLVRESYEQYF